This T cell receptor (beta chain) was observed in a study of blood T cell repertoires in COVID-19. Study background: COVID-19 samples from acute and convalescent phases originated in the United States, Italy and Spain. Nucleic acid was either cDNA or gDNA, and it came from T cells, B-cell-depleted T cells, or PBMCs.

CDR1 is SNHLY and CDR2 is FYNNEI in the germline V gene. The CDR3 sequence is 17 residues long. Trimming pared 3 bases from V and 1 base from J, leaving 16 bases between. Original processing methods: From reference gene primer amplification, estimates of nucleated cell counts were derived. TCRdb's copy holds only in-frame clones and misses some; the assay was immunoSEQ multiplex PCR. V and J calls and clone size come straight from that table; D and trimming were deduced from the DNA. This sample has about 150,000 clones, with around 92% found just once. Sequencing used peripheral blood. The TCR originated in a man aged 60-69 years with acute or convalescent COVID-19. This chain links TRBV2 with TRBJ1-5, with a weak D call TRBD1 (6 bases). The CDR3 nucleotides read TGTGCCAGCAGTGATAACTCAGGGGAGCGGAGCAATCAGCCCCAGCATTTT. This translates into CASSDNSGERSNQPQHF.